These 25 T cell receptor beta chains originate from one sample sequenced in a study of siplizumab effects on memory and regulatory T cells. Clones were sequenced by immunoSEQ multiplex PCR, and TCRdb holds only the in-frame ones, with some missing. The data hold about 100,000 clones, with around 92% observed a single time. Sequencing was performed on CD4+ T cells sorted from blood. These receptors originate from a human donor in good health.

This rearrangement joins TRBV29-1 to TRBJ2-5; 9 bases are shared with TRBD1. The CDR3 has 13 residues. Trimming removed 2 bases from V and 4 bases from J; junction bases left unmatched: 2. Germline loops: CDR1 SQVTM, CDR2 ANQGSEA. CDR3 in amino acids: CSVEMDRGETQYF. The DNA for the CDR3 is TGCAGCGTTGAAATGGACAGGGGAGAGACCCAGTACTTC.

The chain has TRBV7-9 and TRBJ1-4, with no clear D. Germline V gives CDR1 SEHNR, CDR2 FQNEAQ (reference sequence). The CDR3 sequence is 13 residues long. Trimming cost V 7 bases and J 6 bases, with 12 bases left between them. The CDR3 here is CASMLAQDEKLFF. CDR3 nucleotides: TGTGCCAGCATGTTAGCTCAGGATGAAAAACTGTTTTTT.

This chain links TRBV7-9 with TRBJ2-3; perhaps TRBD2 as D (5 bases). The CDR3 runs 17 residues. In germline, CDR1 is SEHNR, CDR2 FQNEAQ (reference sequence). With 2 bases removed from V and 0 bases from J, the gap between germline ends came to 15 bases. The CDR3 DNA reads as TGTGCCAGCAGCTTACGGGGTGGCCCCACTAGCACAGATACGCAGTATTTT. Translated, it gives CASSLRGGPTSTDTQYF. Full variable domain (outside the CDR3, taken from reference TRBV7-9 and TRBJ2-3): DTGVSQNPRHKITKRGQNVTFRCDPISEHNRLYWYRQTLGQGPEFLTYFQNEAQLEKSRLLSDRFSAERPKGSFSTLEIQRTEQGDSAMYLCASSLRGGPTSTDTQYFGPGTRLTVL.

The J gene is TRBJ2-3, the V gene TRBV12-5; unclear D gene. Germline CDR1 is LGHNT and CDR2 is FRNRAP. Trimming pared 3 bases from V and 4 bases from J, leaving 8 bases between. The CDR3 is 13 amino acids. The CDR3 loop is CASGFGVPDTQYF. For the CDR3, the DNA is TGTGCTAGTGGTTTTGGGGTCCCAGATACGCAGTATTTT.

This chain links TRBV5-1 with TRBJ2-2, with D tentatively TRBD1 (5 bases). Germline-derived CDR1 and CDR2 are SGHRS and YFSETQ. The CDR3 is 14 residues long. V shed 4 bases and J shed 1 base, with 8 bases lying between them. CDR3 amino acids: CASSTGQNTGELFF. As DNA, the CDR3 is TGCGCCAGCAGCACCGGACAGAACACCGGGGAGCTGTTTTTT.

V and J are TRBV6-1 and TRBJ2-7, with a tentative D call TRBD2 (6 bases). The CDR3 spans 13 residues. The germline V and J ends were trimmed by 6 bases and 6 bases, with 15 bases remaining between them. From germline, CDR1 is MNHNS and CDR2 SASEGT. CDR3 DNA sequence: TGTGCCAGCAGGGAGGGCGGGGCTTCCGAGCAGTACTTC. This sequence encodes CASREGGASEQYF.

V usage is TRBV27 and J usage is TRBJ1-6, with 7 bases lining up with TRBD1. The germline CDR1 and CDR2 sequences are MNHEY and SMNVEV (reference sequence). The CDR3 runs 15 residues. V shed 3 bases, J shed 11 bases, and the junction held 10 bases outside the gene matches. CDR3: CASSFLRDRGAPLHF. CDR3 DNA sequence: TGTGCCAGCAGTTTTCTCCGGGACAGAGGGGCACCCCTCCACTTT.

V is TRBV28 and J is TRBJ1-5; TRBD1 is a possible D gene (6 bases). The CDR3 is 15 amino acids. Trimming cost V 6 bases and J 3 bases, with 15 bases left between them. From germline, CDR1 is MDHEN and CDR2 SYDVKM. The CDR3 loop reads CASSGTDRSNQPQHF. CDR3 sequence (DNA): TGTGCCAGCAGCGGTACGGACAGATCCAATCAGCCCCAGCATTTT.

CDR3 residues: CASVAGGRGDTEAFF. CDR3 DNA: TGTGCCAGCGTAGCCGGGGGCCGAGGGGACACTGAAGCTTTCTTT. V and J are TRBV6-1 and TRBJ1-1, with D possibly being TRBD1 (6 bases). Trimming took off 8 bases at V and 3 bases at J, with 19 bases between the two ends. The germline V gene encodes CDR1 MNHNS and CDR2 SASEGT. The CDR3 loop spans 15 amino acids.

The chain is built from TRBV28 and TRBJ2-7; 8 nucleotides agree with TRBD2. The V segment lost 4 bases and the J segment 0 bases; nucleotides outside the gene matches: 5. This CDR3 is 15 amino acids long. Germline CDR1 reads MDHEN; CDR2 reads SYDVKM. CDR3 in DNA: TGTGCCAGCAGTTCGGGAGGGTTAGACTCCTACGAGCAGTACTTC. As protein: CASSSGGLDSYEQYF.

The J gene is TRBJ1-6, the V gene TRBV6-1; 7 positions agree with TRBD1. Germline CDR1 MNHNS, CDR2 SASEGT. CDR3 length: 14 amino acids. J lost 10 bases, V lost 6 bases, and 9 bases had no gene match. Written as DNA, the CDR3 is TGTGCCAGCAGGAAAAACAGGGGTGAATCACCCCTCCACTTT. Protein product: CASRKNRGESPLHF.

The chain is built from TRBV5-4 and TRBJ2-2, with D uncertain. Germline lookup yields CDR1 SGHNT and CDR2 YYREEE (reference sequence). V shed 0 bases and J shed 0 bases, with 6 bases lying between them. This CDR3 has 15 residues. CDR3 sequence reads: CASSLASTNTGELFF. The CDR3 DNA reads as TGTGCCAGCAGCTTGGCCAGCACGAACACCGGGGAGCTGTTTTTT.

V gene TRBV6-5 combines with J gene TRBJ2-1; D not resolved. This CDR3 has 15 amino acids. Germline loops: CDR1 MNHEY, CDR2 SVGAGI. V was pared by 4 bases and J by 0 bases, with 10 bases between. The CDR3 sequence is CASSSPFSSYNEQFF. The CDR3 DNA reads TGTGCCAGCAGTTCACCTTTCAGCTCCTACAATGAGCAGTTCTTC.

CDR3 DNA sequence: TGTGCCACCAGCACAGGGATTAATTCACCCCTCCACTTT. Protein: CATSTGINSPLHF. This rearrangement joins TRBV15 to TRBJ1-6; D may be TRBD1 (5 bases). V lost 4 bases, J lost 6 bases, and 7 bases lay in between. The CDR3 has 13 amino acids. Per the germline V gene, CDR1 is LNHNV and CDR2 is YYDKDF (reference sequence).

The CDR3 DNA follows: TGTGCCAGCAGCAGGGAGACGGCAGCTAATTCACCCCTCCACTTT. Translating gives CASSRETAANSPLHF. This rearrangement joins TRBV5-6 to TRBJ1-6; D remains ambiguous. V dropped 4 bases and J dropped 6 bases, with 14 bases sitting between them. The germline V gene encodes CDR1 SGHDT and CDR2 YYEEEE. CDR3 length: 15 amino acids.

The chain uses TRBV11-3 and TRBJ2-2; D is tentatively TRBD1 or TRBD2 (5 bases each). This CDR3 has 14 amino acids. Trimming cost V 5 bases and J 5 bases, with 12 bases left between them. CDR1 is SGHNT, CDR2 YENEEA, per germline. The DNA of the CDR3 is TGTGCCAGCAGCCCCGGGACGCGGACCGGGGAGCTGTTTTTT. This gives the protein CASSPGTRTGELFF.

The V and J genes are TRBV2 and TRBJ1-4, with 8 bases that match TRBD1. Trimming at V came to 8 bases and at J to 5 bases, leaving 10 bases not matched to a gene. The CDR3 runs 15 residues. CDR1 and CDR2 (germline): SNHLY, FYNNEI. CDR3 amino acids: CASFIRGQVNEKLFF. The CDR3 DNA follows: TGTGCCAGCTTCATCCGGGGACAGGTGAATGAAAAACTGTTTTTT. Together with reference TRBV2 and TRBJ1-4, the CDR3 gives the full variable domain: EPEVTQTPSHQVTQMGQEVILRCVPISNHLYFYWYRQILGQKVEFLVSFYNNEISEKSEIFDDQFSVERPDGSNFTLKIRSTKLEDSAMYFCASFIRGQVNEKLFFGSGTQLSVL.

The gene calls are TRBV25-1 and TRBJ1-2; D uncertain. Trimming shortened V by 1 base and J by 4 bases, and 10 bases separated the two germline ends. Germline V gene lookup returns CDR1 MGHDK and CDR2 SYGVNS. This CDR3 has 14 residues. The CDR3 loop is CASSESGQFYGYTF. The CDR3 DNA reads TGTGCCAGCAGTGAATCTGGGCAGTTCTATGGCTACACCTTC.

J is TRBJ2-1 and V is TRBV11-2, with D perhaps TRBD2 (7 bases). The CDR3 extends over 16 amino acids. Trimming stripped 5 bases from V and 2 bases from J, with 16 bases between. CDR1 and CDR2 from the germline V gene are SGHAT and FQNNGV. DNA of the CDR3: TGTGCCAGCAGCGCCCTTAGGGGGGGGCCCTACAATGAGCAGTTCTTC. Amino acids: CASSALRGGPYNEQFF. Full variable domain (outside the CDR3, taken from reference TRBV11-2 and TRBJ2-1): EAGVAQSPRYKIIEKRQSVAFWCNPISGHATLYWYQQILGQGPKLLIQFQNNGVVDDSQLPKDRFSAERLKGVDSTLKIQPAKLEDSAVYLCASSALRGGPYNEQFFGPGTRLTVL.

The chain employs TRBV6-1 and TRBJ2-5, with no clear D. The germline V gene has CDR1 MNHNS and CDR2 SASEGT. The germline V and J ends were trimmed by 9 bases and 5 bases, with 10 bases remaining between them. This CDR3 spans 11 amino acids. The CDR3 DNA follows: TGTGCCAGTTCGGTGGGGGAGACCCAGTACTTC. Translation: CASSVGETQYF.

This clone was recorded a few times. The chain employs TRBV18 and TRBJ1-1; 8 bases map to TRBD1. This CDR3 contains 15 residues. CDR1 is KGHSH and CDR2 is LQKENI in the germline V gene. Trimming took 3 bases from V and 4 from J; bases not matched to a gene: 7. The CDR3 DNA follows: TGTGCCAGCTCACCCGGACAGGGACCGGGCACTGAAGCTTTCTTT. This gives the protein CASSPGQGPGTEAFF.

This chain links TRBV9 with TRBJ1-4, with 9 bases matching TRBD1. The germline CDR1 and CDR2 sequences are SGDLS and YYNGEE. The CDR3 has 15 residues. Trimming at V came to 0 bases and at J to 8 bases, leaving 5 bases not matched to a gene. CDR3 DNA sequence: TGTGCCAGCAGCGTAGCCGGGGACAGGGACGAAAAACTGTTTTTT. As protein: CASSVAGDRDEKLFF. The whole variable domain, remainder taken from reference TRBV9 and TRBJ1-4, is DSGVTQTPKHLITATGQRVTLRCSPRSGDLSVYWYQQSLDQGLQFLIQYYNGEERAKGNILERFSAQQFPDLHSELNLSSLELGDSALYFCASSVAGDRDEKLFFGSGTQLSVL.

A note on this clone: Other DNA sequences of this sample code for an identical CDR3. The chain has TRBV18 and TRBJ1-2; D remains unclear. The V end was cut by 3 bases, the J end by 2 bases, with 10 bases between. The germline gives CDR1 KGHSH, CDR2 LQKENI. The length of the CDR3 is 14 residues. The CDR3, as DNA: TGTGCCAGCTCACCTGGTACGGGGAACTATGGCTACACCTTC. It is translated as CASSPGTGNYGYTF.

This clone was seen once. The V gene is TRBV6-5, the J gene TRBJ1-5, with 9 positions matching TRBD1. The V segment lost 6 bases and the J segment 6 bases; nucleotides outside the gene matches: 3. Germline lookup yields CDR1 MNHEY and CDR2 SVGAGI. The CDR3 is 13 residues long. Here the CDR3 reads CASRGQGVQPQHF. For the CDR3, the DNA is TGTGCCAGCAGGGGACAGGGCGTTCAGCCCCAGCATTTT.

V usage is TRBV5-6 and J usage is TRBJ2-6; no clear D gene. The CDR3 length is 14 residues. Germline lookup yields CDR1 SGHDT and CDR2 YYEEEE. Between the trimmed V and J ends, which lost 4 bases and 0 bases, there was a span of 5 bases. The DNA of the CDR3 is TGTGCCAGCAGCCCCTCCTCTGGGGCCAACGTCCTGACTTTC. Encoded protein: CASSPSSGANVLTF.